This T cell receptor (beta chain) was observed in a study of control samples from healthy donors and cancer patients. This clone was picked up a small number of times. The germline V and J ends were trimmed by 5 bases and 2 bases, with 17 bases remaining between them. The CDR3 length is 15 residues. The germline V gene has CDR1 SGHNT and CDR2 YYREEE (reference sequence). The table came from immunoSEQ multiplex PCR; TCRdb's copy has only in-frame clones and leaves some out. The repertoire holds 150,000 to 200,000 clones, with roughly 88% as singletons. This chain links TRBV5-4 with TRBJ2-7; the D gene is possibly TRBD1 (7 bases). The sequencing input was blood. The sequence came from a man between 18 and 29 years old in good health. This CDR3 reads CASRVRGTDPYEQYF. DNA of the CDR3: TGTGCCAGCAGAGTCCGGGGGACAGACCCCTACGAGCAGTACTTC.